The present T cell receptor (beta chain) was sequenced within a study of cytomegalovirus exposure and HLA in healthy donors. Study-level findings and limits: Cytomegalovirus status was reportedly diagnosed by the classifier with high sensitivity and specificity.

In the PCR, 60 Vbeta and 13 Jbeta primers were used. Profiling relied on immunoSEQ multiplex PCR, and the TCRdb table lists in-frame clones only, not all of them. The data contain roughly 250,000 clones, around 80% of them singletons. This clone appeared a few times. Antigen: not known. The donors were healthy bone marrow donors. In germline, CDR1 is KGHSH, CDR2 LQKENI. V lost 5 bases, J lost 3 bases, and 8 bases lay in between. The CDR3 consists of 14 residues. This receptor was taken from a girl aged 2-10 years in good health and CMV-seronegative. The chain has TRBV18 and TRBJ2-6; no reliable D call. The material sequenced was PBMCs. The CDR3 is CASSVEHGANVLTF. The CDR3, as DNA: TGTGCCAGCTCAGTTGAACATGGGGCCAACGTCCTGACTTTC.